One sample yielded the 32 T cell receptor beta chains listed below, sequenced in a study of T cells in Graves' hyperthyroidism and ophthalmopathy. TCR beta CDR3 regions were amplified from RNA transcripts. HTBI primers were used for first-round RT-PCR of the TCR CDR3. TCRdb passed the multiplex PCR reads through MiXCR, listing each CDR3 protein once. The profile shows more than 300,000 distinct CDR3 sequences, approximately 18% of them singletons. Sample: blood. Source of these receptors: a woman aged 25-40 years with Graves' hyperthyroidism that later progressed to Graves' ophthalmopathy.

The sample holds many counts of this clonotype. This chain connects TRBV6-1 to TRBJ1-5, with D perhaps matching TRBD1 (6 bases). CDR1 MNHNS and CDR2 SASEGT come from the germline V gene. Deletions cut 3 bases from V and 1 base from J, with 7 bases between. There are 14 residues in the CDR3. The CDR3 spells CASSDGGSNQPQHF. In DNA form, the CDR3 reads TGTGCCAGCAGTGATGGGGGCAGCAATCAGCCCCAGCATTTT.

At least ten counts were recorded for this clonotype. This chain uses TRBV5-5 with TRBJ2-7, with D unresolved. V was clipped by 0 bases and J by 5 bases, with 0 bases between them. CDR3 length: 10 residues. Germline V gives CDR1 SGHKS, CDR2 YYEKEE (reference sequence). CDR3 DNA: TGTGCCAGCAGCTTGGACGAGCAGTACTTC. Translation gives CASSLDEQYF.

This clonotype was detected many times. J is TRBJ1-4 and V is TRBV2; a possible D gene is TRBD1 (5 bases). V lost 3 bases, J lost 8 bases, and 13 bases lay in between. The germline V gene has CDR1 SNHLY and CDR2 FYNNEI. The CDR3 spans 14 residues. Here the CDR3 reads CASSEQGRSEKLFF. DNA of the CDR3: TGTGCCAGCAGTGAGCAGGGTCGATCGGAAAAACTGTTTTTT.

This clonotype was seen at least ten times. This chain links TRBV27 with TRBJ2-1; TRBD2 agrees at 7 bases. V trimming: 6 bases; J trimming: 8 bases; junction bases outside the gene matches: 13. The CDR3 contains 15 residues. From germline, CDR1 is MNHEY and CDR2 SMNVEV (reference sequence). In DNA form, the CDR3 reads TGTGCCAGCAGACCTCTAGCGGTCCTAGGCGATGAGCAGTTCTTC. This encodes CASRPLAVLGDEQFF.

The genes are TRBV7-9 and TRBJ1-6; no firm D call. The CDR3 runs 13 residues. Trimming removed 5 bases at V and 6 bases at J, with 8 bases between. Germline V lookup: CDR1 SEHNR, CDR2 FQNEAQ (reference sequence). The CDR3 DNA follows: TGTGCCAGCAGCGCAGCTGGTAATTCACCCCTCCACTTT. Its translation is CASSAAGNSPLHF.

This clonotype was observed at least ten times. J is TRBJ1-1 and V is TRBV7-9, with 9 bases identical to TRBD1. Germline V gene lookup returns CDR1 SEHNR and CDR2 FQNEAQ (reference sequence). Trimming took 4 bases from V and 2 from J; bases not matched to a gene: 14. The CDR3 sequence is 18 residues long. The CDR3 loop reads CASSSPPGQGDVNTEAFF. The CDR3 bases are TGTGCCAGCAGCTCGCCTCCGGGACAGGGCGATGTAAACACTGAAGCTTTCTTT.

In its sample, this clonotype was seen many times. The chain links TRBV9 to TRBJ2-5, with D uncertain. V lost 4 bases to trimming and J lost 5 bases, with 12 bases between them. This CDR3 has 13 amino acids. Germline V gene lookup returns CDR1 SGDLS and CDR2 YYNGEE. CDR3 amino acids: CASSTRSGETQYF. The CDR3 DNA sequence: TGTGCCAGCAGCACCCGATCGGGCGAGACCCAGTACTTC.

This clonotype showed up many times. The chain couples TRBV28 to TRBJ2-7, with unresolved D. Trimming left V 2 bases short and J 1 base short, with 15 bases between. Germline V gives CDR1 MDHEN, CDR2 SYDVKM. This CDR3 comprises 16 residues. CDR3 protein: CASSLGPPGLSYEQYF. CDR3 nucleotides: TGTGCCAGCAGTTTAGGACCTCCTGGGCTTTCCTACGAGCAGTACTTC.

The chain links TRBV4-1 to TRBJ2-3, with 16 bases matching TRBD2. Germline CDR1 reads MGHRA; CDR2 reads YSYEKL. The junction had 7 bases not matched to a gene; V was cut back by 4 bases and J by 6 bases. The CDR3 has 17 residues. CDR3 nucleotides: TGCGCCAGCAGCCCAGGGACTAGCGGGAGGGTGGCGGATACGCAGTATTTT. Residues: CASSPGTSGRVADTQYF.

V usage is TRBV10-3 and J usage is TRBJ2-1; unclear D gene. CDR3 length: 15 amino acids. V was shortened by 4 bases and J by 6 bases, with 16 bases between the two germline ends. Germline lookup yields CDR1 ENHRY and CDR2 SYGVKD. The CDR3 sequence is CAISGVEKASNEQFF. The CDR3 DNA reads as TGTGCCATCAGTGGGGTGGAGAAGGCAAGCAATGAGCAGTTCTTC.

The genes are TRBV27 and TRBJ2-2, with 7 bases matching TRBD1. This CDR3 contains 18 residues. V lost 4 bases, J lost 3 bases, and 14 bases stayed unmatched. Germline values: CDR1 MNHEY, CDR2 SMNVEV (reference sequence). Here the CDR3 reads CASSSTGEFGFDTGELFF. Written as DNA, the CDR3 is TGTGCCAGCAGTTCTACAGGGGAGTTTGGTTTTGACACCGGGGAGCTGTTTTTT.

The rearrangement links TRBV27 to TRBJ2-7; D possibly corresponds to TRBD1 (6 bases). CDR1 is MNHEY and CDR2 is SMNVEV in the germline V gene (reference sequence). Trimming took 3 bases from V and 4 from J, leaving 13 bases between them. The length of the CDR3 is 14 residues. The CDR3 nucleotides are TGTGCCAGCAGTTTTTTGGGGGCGCGGTACGAGCAGTACTTC. Amino acid sequence: CASSFLGARYEQYF.

This clonotype has ten or more counts. The rearrangement links TRBV3-1 to TRBJ2-3; D gene unclear. The length of the CDR3 is 14 residues. Germline-derived CDR1 and CDR2 are LGHDT and YNNKEL (reference sequence). With 3 bases removed from V and 3 bases from J, the gap between germline ends came to 10 bases. As DNA, the CDR3 is TGTGCCAGCAGCCAGCATTTGCCGACAGATACGCAGTATTTT. Protein sequence: CASSQHLPTDTQYF.

This clonotype was detected ten times or more. The chain is built from TRBV3-1 and TRBJ2-7, with TRBD2 identical over 10 bases. The CDR3 totals 15 residues. CDR1 is LGHDT, CDR2 YNNKEL, per germline (reference sequence). The V and J ends lost 1 base and 3 bases, in that order; junction bases with no gene match: 3. DNA for the CDR3: TGTGCCAGCAGCCAAGGGACTAGCGGTAACTACGAGCAGTACTTC. Encoded protein: CASSQGTSGNYEQYF.

This clonotype came up a few times. DNA of the CDR3: TGTGCCTGGGACCAGACAGGGGGGCCCGGGGAGCTGTTTTTT. Its protein is CAWDQTGGPGELFF. The chain recombines TRBV30 with TRBJ2-2; 9 positions match TRBD1. V gave up 5 bases and J gave up 6 bases; unmatched junction bases: 7. CDR1 is GTSNPN, CDR2 SVGIG, per germline (reference sequence). The CDR3 loop spans 14 amino acids.

The rearrangement links TRBV5-5 to TRBJ2-7, with TRBD1 matching 8 bases. The J call may be wrong; the DNA end is better matched by TRBJ2-1. This CDR3 comprises 14 residues. Per the germline V gene, CDR1 is SGHKS and CDR2 is YYEKEE (reference sequence). DNA for the CDR3: TGTGCCAGCAGCATCGGACAGGGATCCTACGAGCAGTTCTTC. Translation: CASSIGQGSYEQFF.

This clonotype was observed at least ten times. The chain joins TRBV2 to TRBJ2-7; 12 bases are a match to TRBD2. This CDR3 is 15 amino acids long. Germline assignment: CDR1 SNHLY and CDR2 FYNNEI. After removal of 3 bases from V and 0 bases from J, the junction contained 0 bases not matched to a gene. CDR3 region: CASSETSGSSYEQYF. In nucleotides, the CDR3 is TGTGCCAGCAGTGAGACTAGCGGGAGCTCCTACGAGCAGTACTTC.

This clonotype has ten or more counts. The chain recombines TRBV2 with TRBJ1-2; TRBD1 agrees at 9 bases. This CDR3 region has 13 residues. V shed 7 bases and J 4 bases; nucleotides not matched to a gene: 4. CDR1 and CDR2 from the germline V gene are SNHLY and FYNNEI. CDR3 nucleotide sequence: TGTGCCAGCACCGAGACAGGGGGCTATGGCTACACCTTC. Its translation is CASTETGGYGYTF.

The V call is TRBV2, the J call TRBJ2-7; D ambiguous. There are 14 residues in the CDR3. Per the germline V gene, CDR1 is SNHLY and CDR2 is FYNNEI. The germline V and J ends were trimmed by 0 bases and 3 bases, with 9 bases remaining between them. The DNA of the CDR3 is TGTGCCAGCAGTGAAGCTGTACTGTTCTACGAGCAGTACTTC. Amino acid sequence: CASSEAVLFYEQYF.

This clonotype has more than one count but fewer than ten. J is TRBJ2-1 and V is TRBV5-5; TRBD2 might be the D (5 bases). The CDR3 has 15 amino acids. The V end lost 0 bases, the J end lost 4 bases, and 11 bases lay between the germline ends. Germline CDR1 SGHKS, CDR2 YYEKEE (reference sequence). CDR3 sequence (DNA): TGTGCCAGCAGCTTGGTGAGGTCGGGGTACAATGAGCAGTTCTTC. It is translated as CASSLVRSGYNEQFF.

In its sample, this clonotype was seen many times. The chain joins TRBV12-3 or TRBV12-4 to TRBJ1-3, with no clear D. Trimming shortened V by 3 bases and J by 2 bases, and 8 bases separated the two germline ends. The CDR3 runs to 14 residues. As DNA, the CDR3 is TGTGCCAGCAGTTTGAGGGTGACTGGAAACACCATATATTTT. Its protein is CASSLRVTGNTIYF.

The table lists this clonotype with many counts. V usage is TRBV19 and J usage is TRBJ1-5; no reliable D call. Trimming left V 3 bases short and J 5 bases short, with 8 bases between. Germline V CDR1 and CDR2: LNHDA, SQIVND (reference sequence). This CDR3 region has 13 residues. The CDR3: CASSILDYQPQHF. CDR3 sequence (DNA): TGTGCCAGTAGTATCTTAGACTATCAGCCCCAGCATTTT.

Of note for this clonotype: Sequence at one end of the junction differs from germline and may be a read error. The V gene is TRBV11-2, the J gene TRBJ2-3; D gene uncertain. The CDR3 is 12 residues long. Germline CDR1 reads SGHAT; CDR2 reads FQNNGV. The DNA of the CDR3 is TGTGCCAGCAGCTTAGGTACAGATATGCAGTATTTT. Amino acids: CASSLGTDMQYF.

This chain connects TRBV27 to TRBJ1-2; D unclear. Looked up from germline, CDR1 is MNHEY and CDR2 is SMNVEV (reference sequence). This CDR3 has 13 residues. Trimming left V 4 bases short and J 5 bases short, with 11 bases between. The CDR3 DNA reads TGTGCCAGCAGTTGGAGTGCTTCATATGGCTACACCTTC. Translation gives CASSWSASYGYTF.

This clonotype appeared a few times. The chain is built from TRBV25-1 and TRBJ2-1, with a tentative D call TRBD2 (6 bases). With 4 bases removed from V and 4 bases from J, the gap between germline ends came to 11 bases. The CDR3 is made up of 14 amino acids. CDR1 MGHDK and CDR2 SYGVNS come from the germline V gene. Written as DNA, the CDR3 is TGTGCCAGCAGTGGCTATGGAGGGTACAATGAGCAGTTCTTC. This codes for CASSGYGGYNEQFF.

This clonotype has just a few counts. The CDR3: CASSLAGDSSADTQYF. The CDR3 coding sequence is TGTGCCAGCAGCCTAGCGGGGGATTCCAGTGCAGATACGCAGTATTTT. V usage is TRBV6-1 and J usage is TRBJ2-3; the match to TRBD2 covers 10 bases. In germline, CDR1 is MNHNS, CDR2 SASEGT. With 6 bases clipped from V and 4 bases from J, the junction kept 10 bases outside the gene matches. There are 16 residues in the CDR3.

In this sample, this clonotype turned up a few times. The chain links TRBV14 to TRBJ2-4, with D perhaps given as TRBD1 or TRBD2 (6 bases each). Germline CDR1 and CDR2: SGHDN and FVKESK. There are 14 residues in the CDR3. V gave up 0 bases and J gave up 6 bases, with 9 bases separating them. The CDR3: CASSQDRGRNIQYF. CDR3 DNA: TGTGCCAGCAGCCAAGATCGGGGGCGAAACATTCAGTACTTC.

The gene calls are TRBV7-2 and TRBJ1-6, with no clear D. The CDR3 loop spans 15 amino acids. CDR1 and CDR2 from the germline V gene are SGHTA and FQGNSA. V dropped 5 bases and J dropped 4 bases, with 12 bases sitting between them. The CDR3 region has the DNA TGTGCCAGCAGCCCAGCCGGGAGGTATAATTCACCCCTCCACTTT. It specifies CASSPAGRYNSPLHF.

This clonotype showed up many times. The rearrangement links TRBV5-1 to TRBJ2-7; D gene unclear. The V end lost 4 bases, the J end lost 1 base, and 12 bases lay between the germline ends. CDR1 SGHRS and CDR2 YFSETQ come from the germline V gene. CDR3 length: 14 amino acids. The CDR3 DNA is TGCGCCAGCAGCCCCCTTGAAGGGTCCTACGAGCAGTACTTC. Its protein product is CASSPLEGSYEQYF.

The chain uses TRBV2 and TRBJ2-2; TRBD2 matches at 8 bases. The ends lost 7 bases at V and 0 bases at J; junction bases unmatched: 4. CDR1 and CDR2 from the germline V gene are SNHLY and FYNNEI. The CDR3 has 15 amino acids. The CDR3 sequence is CASTSGLANTGELFF. The CDR3 DNA follows: TGTGCCAGCACCTCGGGACTAGCGAACACCGGGGAGCTGTTTTTT.

In this sample, this clonotype turned up many times. V usage is TRBV2 and J usage is TRBJ1-5, with 7 bases fitting TRBD1. This CDR3 is built from 16 residues. V shed 4 bases, J shed 4 bases, and the junction held 10 bases outside the gene matches. Germline CDR1 SNHLY, CDR2 FYNNEI. The CDR3 sequence is CASSGSWTGPNQPQHF. For the CDR3, the DNA is TGTGCCAGCAGTGGATCCTGGACAGGACCAAATCAGCCCCAGCATTTT. Together with reference TRBV2 and TRBJ1-5, the CDR3 gives the full variable domain: EPEVTQTPSHQVTQMGQEVILRCVPISNHLYFYWYRQILGQKVEFLVSFYNNEISEKSEIFDDQFSVERPDGSNFTLKIRSTKLEDSAMYFCASSGSWTGPNQPQHFGDGTRLSIL.

This clonotype was picked up many times. This chain joins TRBV3-1 and TRBJ2-7, with D uncertain. Trimming removed 1 base from V and 10 bases from J, with 8 bases in between. CDR1 and CDR2 (germline): LGHDT, YNNKEL (reference sequence). This CDR3 is 11 amino acids long. The CDR3 nucleotides are TGTGCCAGCAGCCAAGGTTTGGCCCAGTACTTC. It is translated as CASSQGLAQYF.